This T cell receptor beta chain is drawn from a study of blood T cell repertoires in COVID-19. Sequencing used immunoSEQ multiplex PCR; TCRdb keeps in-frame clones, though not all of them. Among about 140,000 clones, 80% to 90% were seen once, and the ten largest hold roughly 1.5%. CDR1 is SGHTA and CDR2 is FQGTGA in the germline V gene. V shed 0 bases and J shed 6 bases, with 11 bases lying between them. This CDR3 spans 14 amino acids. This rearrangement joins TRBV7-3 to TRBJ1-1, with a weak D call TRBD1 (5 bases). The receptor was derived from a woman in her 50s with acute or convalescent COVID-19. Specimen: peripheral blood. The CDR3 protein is CASSLTGTAAEAFF. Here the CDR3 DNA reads TGTGCCAGCAGCTTAACTGGGACTGCGGCTGAAGCTTTCTTT.